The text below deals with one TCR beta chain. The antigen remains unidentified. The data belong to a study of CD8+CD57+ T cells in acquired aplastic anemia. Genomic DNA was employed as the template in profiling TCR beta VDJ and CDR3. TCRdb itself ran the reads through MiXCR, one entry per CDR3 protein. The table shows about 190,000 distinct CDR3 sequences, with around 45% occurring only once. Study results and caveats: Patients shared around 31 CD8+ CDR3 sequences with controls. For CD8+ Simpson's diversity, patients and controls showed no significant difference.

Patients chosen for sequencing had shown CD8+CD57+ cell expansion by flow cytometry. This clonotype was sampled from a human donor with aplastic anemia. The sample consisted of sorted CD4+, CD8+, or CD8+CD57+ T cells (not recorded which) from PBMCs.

DNA for the CDR3: TGTGCCAGTAGTCTTCAGGACAGCTCCTACGAGCAGTACTTC. It yields the protein CASSLQDSSYEQYF. The chain recombines TRBV19 with TRBJ2-7, with D possibly being TRBD1 (6 bases). CDR1 and CDR2 from the germline V gene are LNHDA and SQIVND (reference sequence). Trimming pared 5 bases from V and 0 bases from J, leaving 11 bases between. The CDR3 is made up of 14 amino acids.